The next 3 T cell receptor beta chains were all read from a single sample in a study of PD-1 and CTLA-4 blockade in melanoma. TCRdb's copy holds only in-frame clones and misses some; the assay was immunoSEQ multiplex PCR. The sample contains about 29,000 clones, 85% to 90% of which appear only once. The sequencing here drew on CD8+ T cells from peripheral blood, taken before anti-PD-1 treatment. The receptors here all came from a human donor with melanoma.

The chain combines TRBV9 with TRBJ2-5; 11 bases agree with TRBD2. The CDR3 runs to 15 residues. Looked up from germline, CDR1 is SGDLS and CDR2 is YYNGEE. J was trimmed by 4 bases and V by 4 bases; bases with no gene match: 6. In nucleotides, the CDR3 is TGTGCCAGCAGCCCTACTAGCGGGAGCGGAGAGACCCAGTACTTC. Translation: CASSPTSGSGETQYF.

The CDR3 loop reads CASSGTGTGSDQPQHF. The CDR3 DNA reads TGTGCCAGCAGCGGGACCGGGACAGGATCCGACCAGCCCCAGCATTTT. This sequence joins TRBV7-9 and TRBJ1-5, with 8 nucleotides matching TRBD1. J lost 7 bases, V lost 5 bases, and 13 bases had no gene match. Germline CDR1 SEHNR, CDR2 FQNEAQ (reference sequence). The CDR3 is made up of 16 amino acids.

This clone was counted a few times. The chain is built from TRBV6-1 and TRBJ2-7, with TRBD2 identical over 8 bases. The trim removed 2 bases at V and 6 bases at J, leaving 6 bases unmatched. The CDR3 runs 14 residues. CDR1 is MNHNS, CDR2 SASEGT, per germline. The CDR3 sequence: CASSESGGASEQYF. The CDR3 DNA sequence: TGTGCCAGCAGTGAATCCGGGGGGGCTAGCGAGCAGTACTTC.